The following is a T cell receptor (beta chain) sequence with its context. The clone's antigen remains unknown. Per-base quality was not reported, and no clone a single base away is much larger than it. CDR1 and CDR2, looked up from the germline V gene, are SGHTA and FQGNSA. The cysteine opens and the phenylalanine closes a CDR3 of 16 amino acids. Only the CDR3 DNA is retained, 48 bases long and in frame from the first base. Trimming removed 1 base from V and 0 bases from J; the gene matches leave 6 bases unexplained. The sample originates from a study of cytomegalovirus exposure and HLA in healthy donors (dated by TCRdb to about 2017). For the study in its entirety: An earlier analysis of about 530 of the donors reported about 300 Gb of sequence data and 95 million to 140 million unique TCR beta sequences obtained from about 180 million T cells. Around 320 gigabases of sequencing data and 70 million to 100 million unique TCR sequences were included in an early release covering about 600 HLA-typed donors. Of the roughly 400 genotyped donors, over 80% were placed in the genetic ancestry cluster associated with self-reported Caucasian donors. The study was designed to test whether signatures of past pathogen exposure could be identified by cataloging public T cell receptors. The T cell repertoires of 666 subjects were profiled by immunosequencing and related to cytomegalovirus serostatus. Besides the first cohort of around 670 subjects, a separate validation cohort made up of 95 to 150 different subjects was used. The study combined high-throughput TCR immunosequencing, statistical association of individual TCRs with disease status, and machine learning to predict cytomegalovirus infection status. A later analysis re-analyzed previously published TCR beta repertoires from approximately 700 donors and added high-resolution HLA genotyping to study TCR occurrence patterns. The later analysis used no new phenotypic data to find candidate immune exposures, relying instead on TCR beta sequences and their occurrence across donors. To decide whether each TCR beta V gene segment behaved as functional or pseudogenic, an earlier analysis of some 570 of the donors relied on high-throughput TCR beta sequencing. Donor age, sex, ethnicity and CMV serostatus were compiled alongside the repertoire data. Genome-wide SNP genotypes for about 65% of the roughly 700 donors were used in a later genetic analysis, which treated that subset as a discovery cohort. All discovery cohort repertoires had been generated on a single sequencing platform. HLA typing covered class I and class II loci at four-digit resolution. Typing coverage varied by locus: roughly 620-640 donors for A, B, C, DRB1 and DQB1; roughly 560 for DQA1; approximately 570 for DPA1; more than 450 for DPB1. Several DR-DQ haplotypes were handled as single units for association and clustering, since linkage in the cohort was strong. On average, around 230,000 unique TCR beta nucleotide sequences were sequenced per donor among some 430 genotyped donors of the cohort, with 15% to 20% of those sequences being non-productive. Study-wide conclusions, independent of this receptor: This cohort had only TCR beta chains sequenced, and the lack of alpha or paired-chain data limited which features could be detected. Strong co-occurrence of HLA alleles, especially DR and DQ, made assigning TCR associations to individual alleles difficult. According to the authors, the approach could potentially be generalized to other disease states and immunological phenotypes. In a later analysis, several top co-occurrence clusters were reported to appear linked to parvovirus B19, influenza, CMV and Epstein-Barr virus. According to a later genetic analysis, donors in an Asian-associated ancestry cluster had fewer N-insertions in productive TCRs than the approximately 690-donor mean. A further reported finding was that TCR beta sequences accurately predicted the HLA-A and HLA-B alleles for most subjects in the first cohort. In a later genetic analysis, a missense DCLRE1C variant was associated with V-gene and J-gene trimming of TCR beta chains, and the association was replicated in an independent cohort. The classifier was reported to diagnose cytomegalovirus status with high specificity and sensitivity in both the original cohort and the validation cohort. The 87-base-pair reads could not distinguish some IMGT-functional V segments, including TRBV6-2 and TRBV6-3, so those segments were excluded. Linkage disequilibrium might explain the correlated functional status among segregating V segments, but an unknown experimental factor could not be ruled out. Across donors, most TCR sequences were observed very rarely, whereas some public TCRs were present in many individuals. CMV serostatus was the only immune exposure information available for the cohort. In a later analysis, most CMV-associated TCR beta chains were found to appear HLA-restricted, with HLA associations seemingly driven largely by CMV exposure. A group of highly shared sequence variants was considered likely to be a technical artifact of the sequencing pipeline. A later analysis associated 15,000 to 20,000 TCR beta sequences with specific HLA alleles at a false discovery rate of 0.05. Three of the identified cytomegalovirus-associated TCR beta chains were confirmed in vitro to be specific for cytomegalovirus antigens. In a later analysis, the rate of TCR association differed among HLA loci, with DRB1 alleles having the most associated TCRs and HLA-C alleles having the fewest. Compared with equally common non-associated chains, HLA-associated TCR beta chains in a later analysis were more clonally expanded and had lower generation probabilities. HLA typing was unavailable for some donors at each locus, so association tests used only the typed subset. Some 16 rarely observed V segments, including chromosome 9 orphons, were excluded from the earlier analysis of about 610 of the donors because counts were too low. The study listed 150 to 200 TCR beta chains as associated with cytomegalovirus. In an earlier analysis of 587 of the donors, most TCR beta V segments appeared in productive rearrangements about 87% or about 30% of the time, broadly matching IMGT annotations. Roughly uniform sequencing depth across donors was assumed in presence/absence analyses, although this assumption may not hold.

In total, around 600 healthy bone marrow donors made up the cohort. All cohort members were sampled while nominally healthy, although unrecorded immune exposures were likely present. The donor tested CMV seropositive, placing the donor among the 289 seropositive members of the cohort. A peripheral blood sample was provided by each donor, and peripheral blood mononuclear cells were used for TCR beta sequencing. The Qiagen DNeasy Blood Extraction Kit was used to extract genomic DNA from the blood cell samples. The library was built by means of the immunoSEQ multiplex PCR assay. For the multiplex PCR, a mixture combining 60 forward primers for TCR Vbeta segments and 13 reverse primers for TCR Jbeta segments was used. Amplification of the CDR3 region of rearranged TCR beta genes was performed with a multiplex PCR assay on genomic DNA. On the Illumina HiSeq System, the amplified TCR beta libraries were sequenced as 87-base-pair reads. Concerning the study's data processing: In a later analysis, some 80 million unique TCR beta chains were counted across the 500 to 850 repertoires, and around 11 million of these chains were shared by at least two donors. To remove PCR and sequencing errors, raw reads were error-corrected and collapsed into unique sequences using a nearest-neighbor algorithm that merged closely related sequences. V, D and J gene segments were assigned by aligning CDR3 sequences to IMGT reference sequences. For a sequence to be retained, a match of at least six nucleotides was required to both a V gene segment and a J gene segment. Rearrangements were called productive when the CDR3 lacked stop codons and stayed in frame with V and J; all others were non-productive. Following IMGT convention, CDR3 was defined as the stretch from the second conserved V-encoded cysteine to the conserved J-encoded phenylalanine. Sequences without an unambiguous match to a single V gene segment were excluded from the earlier analysis of about 630 of the donors. An earlier analysis of approximately 590 of the donors called V segments functional above 56.7% productive rearrangements and segregating when the between-donor standard deviation exceeded 5%. A statistical classification framework was developed to diagnose cytomegalovirus status using the catalog of TCR beta chain sequences. V and J gene assignment, in a later analysis, came from comparing TCR nucleotide sequences with IMGT/GENE-DB human TR gene sequences. In a later analysis, CDR3 sequences and most-parsimonious VDJ recombination scenarios were assigned using the TCRdist pipeline. A later analysis defined each TCR beta chain by its CDR3 amino acid sequence plus V-gene family, and excluded reads lacking a unique V-gene family. In a later analysis, fewer than 600 highly shared, low-generation-probability nucleotide sequences were removed to address suspected cross-contamination and a sequencing artifact. For each public chain, a later analysis derived a clonal expansion index from normalized ranks of inferred template counts within each repertoire. Generation probabilities in a later analysis came from a VDJ recombination model fitted to out-of-frame rearrangements, and those results were checked against IGoR. A later analysis scored TCR-TCR, TCR-HLA and TCR-CMV co-occurrence with hypergeometric tests, applying a repertoire-size bias correction to TCR pairs. False discovery rates were estimated in a later analysis by permuting HLA or CMV assignments 20 times. In a later analysis, co-occurring TCRs were grouped using DBSCAN, with TCRdist sequence similarity added in when clustering inside HLA-allele-positive subsets. Repertoires with fewer than 30,000 or more than 120,000 public chains were left out of co-occurrence clustering, as were about five repertoires with anomalous nucleotide sharing. TCRdb mirrors the immuneACCESS table, restricted to in-frame sequences. Some clones are absent from its copies; in checked studies, under half trace to an unresolved V gene, and the reason for the others is unknown. V and J calls and clone size are as listed in that table; D and trimming were resolved from the DNA. The sample table records 100,000 to 150,000 clones; around three quarters of these occur just once. Jointly, the top ten make up around 2.7% of the sample.

The chain is assembled from TRBV7-2 and TRBJ2-7, and 7 junctional nucleotides match TRBD2. Sequenced sample: PBMCs. This receptor was taken from a woman between 40 and 50 years old in good health and CMV-seropositive. This receptor has the CDR3 CASSLDFGGSSYEQYF. The nucleotide sequence reads TGTGCCAGCAGCTTAGATTTCGGGGGGAGCTCCTACGAGCAGTACTTC.